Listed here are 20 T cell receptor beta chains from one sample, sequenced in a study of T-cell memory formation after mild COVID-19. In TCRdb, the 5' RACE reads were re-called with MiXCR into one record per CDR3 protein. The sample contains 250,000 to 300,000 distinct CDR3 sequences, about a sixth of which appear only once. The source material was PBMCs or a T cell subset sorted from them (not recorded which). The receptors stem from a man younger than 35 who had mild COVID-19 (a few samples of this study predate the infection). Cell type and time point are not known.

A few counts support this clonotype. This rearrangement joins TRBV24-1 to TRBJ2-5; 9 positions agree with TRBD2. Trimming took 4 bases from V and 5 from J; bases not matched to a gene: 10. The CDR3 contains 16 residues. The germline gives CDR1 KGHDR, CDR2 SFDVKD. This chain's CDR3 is CATSERAGGSEETQYF. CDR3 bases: TGTGCCACCAGTGAACGAGCGGGGGGCAGTGAGGAGACCCAGTACTTC.

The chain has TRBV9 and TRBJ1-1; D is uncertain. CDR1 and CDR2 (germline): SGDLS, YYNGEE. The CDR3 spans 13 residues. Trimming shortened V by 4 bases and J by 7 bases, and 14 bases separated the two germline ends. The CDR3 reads CASSPRSGIEAFF. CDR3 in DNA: TGTGCCAGCAGCCCCCGTTCGGGGATTGAAGCTTTCTTT.

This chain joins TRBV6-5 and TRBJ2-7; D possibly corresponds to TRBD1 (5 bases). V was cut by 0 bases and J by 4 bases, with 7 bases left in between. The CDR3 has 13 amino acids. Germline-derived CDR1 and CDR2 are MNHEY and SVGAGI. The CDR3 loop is CASSYSGRYEQYF. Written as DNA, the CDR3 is TGTGCCAGCAGTTACTCGGGGCGGTACGAGCAGTACTTC.

The CDR3, as DNA: TGTGCCAGCTCACCCTTGGGGACACCGGACTCCTACGAGCAGTACGTC. This sequence encodes CASSPLGTPDSYEQYV. The chain recombines TRBV18 with TRBJ2-7, with D possibly TRBD1 on 6 matching bases. This CDR3 is 16 amino acids long. The V end lost 3 bases, the J end lost 0 bases, and 15 bases lay between the germline ends. CDR1 is KGHSH, CDR2 LQKENI, per germline.

Written as DNA, the CDR3 is TGCAGTGCTAGAGATGGCAGGGACAAAAATCAGCCCCAGCATTTT. Residues: CSARDGRDKNQPQHF. The chain combines TRBV20-1 with TRBJ1-5, with D possibly TRBD1 on 6 matching bases. V was trimmed by 0 bases and J by 4 bases, leaving 13 bases between them. The CDR3 extends over 15 amino acids. Germline V gives CDR1 DFQATT, CDR2 SNEGSKA (reference sequence).

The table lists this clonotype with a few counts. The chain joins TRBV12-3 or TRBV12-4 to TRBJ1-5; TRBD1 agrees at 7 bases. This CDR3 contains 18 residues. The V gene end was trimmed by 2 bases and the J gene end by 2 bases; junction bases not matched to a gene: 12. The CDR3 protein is CASSLIRGSGMGNQPQHF. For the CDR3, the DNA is TGTGCCAGCAGTTTAATCAGGGGGTCGGGCATGGGCAATCAGCCCCAGCATTTT.

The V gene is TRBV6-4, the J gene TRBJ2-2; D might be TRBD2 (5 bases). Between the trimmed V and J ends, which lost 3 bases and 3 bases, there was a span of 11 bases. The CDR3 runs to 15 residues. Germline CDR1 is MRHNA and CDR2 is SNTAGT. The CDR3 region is CASSETRAYTGELFF. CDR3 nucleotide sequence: TGTGCCAGCAGTGAGACGAGGGCCTACACCGGGGAGCTGTTTTTT.

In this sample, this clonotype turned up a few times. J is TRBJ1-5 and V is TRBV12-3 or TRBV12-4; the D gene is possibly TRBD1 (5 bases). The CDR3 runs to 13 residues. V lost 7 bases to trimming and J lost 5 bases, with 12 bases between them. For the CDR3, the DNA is TGTGCCAGCACCTTGGGGGGGGATCAGCCCCAGCATTTT. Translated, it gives CASTLGGDQPQHF.

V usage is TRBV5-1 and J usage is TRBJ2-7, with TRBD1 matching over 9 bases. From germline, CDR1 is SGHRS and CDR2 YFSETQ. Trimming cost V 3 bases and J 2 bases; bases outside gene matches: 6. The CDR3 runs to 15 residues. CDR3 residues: CASSSPGTGPYEQYF. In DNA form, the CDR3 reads TGCGCCAGCAGCTCACCCGGGACAGGGCCCTACGAGCAGTACTTC.

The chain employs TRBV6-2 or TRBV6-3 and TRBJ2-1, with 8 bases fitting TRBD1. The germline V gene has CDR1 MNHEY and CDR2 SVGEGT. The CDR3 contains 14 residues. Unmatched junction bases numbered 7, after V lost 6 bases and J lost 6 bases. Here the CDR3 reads CASRDPDRGNEQFF. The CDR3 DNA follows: TGTGCCAGCAGGGACCCTGACAGGGGCAATGAGCAGTTCTTC.

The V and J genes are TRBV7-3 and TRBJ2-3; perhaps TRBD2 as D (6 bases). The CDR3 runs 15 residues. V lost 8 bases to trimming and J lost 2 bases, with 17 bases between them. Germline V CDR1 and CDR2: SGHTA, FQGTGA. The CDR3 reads CASAEGREPTDTQYF. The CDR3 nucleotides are TGTGCCAGCGCGGAGGGTAGGGAACCCACAGATACGCAGTATTTT.

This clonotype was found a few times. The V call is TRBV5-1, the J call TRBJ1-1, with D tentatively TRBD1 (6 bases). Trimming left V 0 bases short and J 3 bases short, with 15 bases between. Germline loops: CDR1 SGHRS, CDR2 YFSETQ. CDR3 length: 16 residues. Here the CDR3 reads CASSLGAARGDTEAFF. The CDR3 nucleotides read TGCGCCAGCAGCTTGGGGGCCGCCAGGGGCGACACTGAAGCTTTCTTT.

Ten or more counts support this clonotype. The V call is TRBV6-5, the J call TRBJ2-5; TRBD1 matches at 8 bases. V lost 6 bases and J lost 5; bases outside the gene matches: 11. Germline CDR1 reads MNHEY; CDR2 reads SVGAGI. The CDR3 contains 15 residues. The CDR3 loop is CASSPDREDEETQYF. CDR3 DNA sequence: TGTGCCAGCAGCCCGGACAGGGAGGACGAGGAGACCCAGTACTTC.

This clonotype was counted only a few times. The CDR3 spells CASSQVVGRGNQPQHF. The CDR3 DNA follows: TGCGCCAGCAGCCAAGTCGTGGGTCGGGGCAATCAGCCCCAGCATTTT. The rearrangement joins TRBV4-1 to TRBJ1-5; D not certain. The ends were cut back, 1 base at V and 2 bases at J, with 12 bases in the middle. CDR3 length: 16 residues. CDR1 and CDR2 from the germline V gene are MGHRA and YSYEKL.

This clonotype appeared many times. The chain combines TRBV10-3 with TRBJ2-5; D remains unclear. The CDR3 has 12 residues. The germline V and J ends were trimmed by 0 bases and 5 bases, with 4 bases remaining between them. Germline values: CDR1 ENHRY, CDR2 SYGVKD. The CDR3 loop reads CAISESRETQYF. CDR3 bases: TGTGCCATCAGTGAGTCTAGGGAGACCCAGTACTTC.

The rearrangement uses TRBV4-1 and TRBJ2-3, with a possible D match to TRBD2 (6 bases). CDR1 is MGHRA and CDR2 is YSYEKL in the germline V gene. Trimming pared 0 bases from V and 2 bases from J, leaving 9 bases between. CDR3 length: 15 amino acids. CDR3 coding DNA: TGCGCCAGCAGCCAAGATGCGGACTACACAGATACGCAGTATTTT. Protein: CASSQDADYTDTQYF.

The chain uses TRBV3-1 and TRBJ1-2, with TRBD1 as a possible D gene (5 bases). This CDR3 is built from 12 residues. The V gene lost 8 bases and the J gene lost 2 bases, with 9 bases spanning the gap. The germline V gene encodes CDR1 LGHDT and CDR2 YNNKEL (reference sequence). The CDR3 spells CASGHGNYGYTF. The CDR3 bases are TGTGCCAGCGGACACGGAAACTATGGCTACACCTTC.

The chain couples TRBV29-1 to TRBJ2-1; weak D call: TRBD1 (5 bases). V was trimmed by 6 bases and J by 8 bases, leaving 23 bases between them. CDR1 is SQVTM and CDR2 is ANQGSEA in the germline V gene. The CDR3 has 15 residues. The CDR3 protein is CSVRGVDTFVHEQFF. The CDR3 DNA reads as TGCAGCGTCCGTGGGGTGGACACTTTTGTCCATGAGCAGTTCTTC.

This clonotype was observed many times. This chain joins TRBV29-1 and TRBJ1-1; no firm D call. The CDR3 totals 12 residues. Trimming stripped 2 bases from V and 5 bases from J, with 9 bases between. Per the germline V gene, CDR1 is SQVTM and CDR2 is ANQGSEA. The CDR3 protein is CSVEKSGTEAFF. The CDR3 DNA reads TGCAGCGTTGAAAAGTCGGGAACTGAAGCTTTCTTT.

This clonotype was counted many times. CDR3 in amino acids: CASSPGEQETQYF. The CDR3 nucleotides read TGTGCCAGCTCACCTGGGGAGCAAGAGACCCAGTACTTC. This chain uses TRBV18 with TRBJ2-5; D may be TRBD2 (5 bases). The ends were cut back, 3 bases at V and 2 bases at J, with 7 bases in the middle. Germline-derived CDR1 and CDR2 are KGHSH and LQKENI. This CDR3 is 13 amino acids long.